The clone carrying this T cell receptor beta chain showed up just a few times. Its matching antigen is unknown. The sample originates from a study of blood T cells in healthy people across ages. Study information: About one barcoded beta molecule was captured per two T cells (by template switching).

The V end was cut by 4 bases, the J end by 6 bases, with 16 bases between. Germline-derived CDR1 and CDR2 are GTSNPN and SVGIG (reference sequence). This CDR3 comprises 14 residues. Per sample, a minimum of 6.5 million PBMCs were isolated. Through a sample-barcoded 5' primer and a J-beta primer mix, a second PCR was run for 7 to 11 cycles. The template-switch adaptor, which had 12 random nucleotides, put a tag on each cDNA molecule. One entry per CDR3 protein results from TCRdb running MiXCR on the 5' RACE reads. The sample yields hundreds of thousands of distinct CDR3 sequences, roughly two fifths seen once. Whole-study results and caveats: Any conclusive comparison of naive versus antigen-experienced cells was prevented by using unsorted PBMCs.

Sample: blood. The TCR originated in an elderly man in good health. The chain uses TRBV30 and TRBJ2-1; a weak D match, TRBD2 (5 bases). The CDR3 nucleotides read TGTGCCTGGACCCCCCCGGGGTCGATCAATGAGCAGTTCTTC. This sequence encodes CAWTPPGSINEQFF. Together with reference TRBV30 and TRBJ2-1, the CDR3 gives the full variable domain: SQTIHQWPATLVQPVGSPLSLECTVEGTSNPNLYWYRQAAGRGLQLLFYSVGIGQISSEVPQNLSASRPQDRQFILSSKKLLLSDSGFYLCAWTPPGSINEQFFGPGTRLTVL.